This entry is about one T cell receptor (beta chain). Its matching antigen is unknown. This specimen comes from a study of cytomegalovirus exposure and HLA in healthy donors. PCR amplification relied on 60 Vbeta primers (plus 13 Jbeta primers). TCRdb keeps only in-frame clones here, not all; method: immunoSEQ multiplex PCR. The sample lists roughly 100,000 clones; more than 70% were seen once. V lost 5 bases and J lost 12; bases outside the gene matches: 10. There are 13 residues in the CDR3. Germline V gene data show CDR1 as MDHEN and CDR2 as SYDVKM. Study-wide points: Solely CMV serostatus was available to characterize immune exposure. Productive status was seen about 87% or about 30% of the time for most TCR beta V segments in an earlier analysis. Certain indistinguishable V segments, among them TRBV6-2 and TRBV6-3, were excluded.

This chain joins TRBV28 and TRBJ2-4; 7 bases are a match to TRBD2. Source material: PBMCs. This TCR came from a male donor in good health and CMV-seropositive. The DNA for the CDR3 is TGTGCCAGCAGTGGTGGCTGGCGGGAGAGTCAGTACTTC. This codes for CASSGGWRESQYF.